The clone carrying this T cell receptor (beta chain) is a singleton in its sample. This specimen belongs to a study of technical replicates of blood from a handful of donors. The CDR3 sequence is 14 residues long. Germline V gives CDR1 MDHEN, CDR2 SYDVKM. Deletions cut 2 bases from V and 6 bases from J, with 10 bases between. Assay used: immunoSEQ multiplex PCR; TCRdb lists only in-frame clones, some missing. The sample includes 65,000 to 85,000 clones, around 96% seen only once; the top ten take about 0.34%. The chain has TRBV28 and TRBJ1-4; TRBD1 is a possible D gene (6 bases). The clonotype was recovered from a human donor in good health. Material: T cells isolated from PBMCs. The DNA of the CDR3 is TGTGCCAGCAGTTTAGTCAGGGGAGATGAAAAACTGTTTTTT. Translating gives CASSLVRGDEKLFF.